This is a list of T cell receptor beta chains from one sample in a study of blood T cell repertoires in COVID-19. Clones were read by immunoSEQ multiplex PCR, and TCRdb kept only the in-frame ones, dropping some. This table has around 130,000 clones, 75% to 90% appearing once. The sample was peripheral blood. The receptors stem from a man in his sixties with active or convalescent COVID-19. CDR3s include the opening cysteine and the closing phenylalanine or tryptophan.

J	V	CDR3
TRBJ2-1	TRBV3-1/TRBV3-2	CASSHDRTGGDEQFF
TRBJ1-1	TRBV7-2	CASSLGGGLGTEAFF
TRBJ2-7	TRBV15	CATSRAGTGNSYEQYF
TRBJ2-5	TRBV11-2	CASSFPAGGRSETQYF
TRBJ2-3	TRBV7-3	CASSLAGGKTDTQYF
TRBJ2-1	TRBV6-2/TRBV6-3	CASSYSRLAGRYEQFF
TRBJ1-1	TRBV2	CASSWGRAGNTEAFF
TRBJ2-1	TRBV4-3	CASSRSGTLGNEQFF
TRBJ1-6	TRBV10-2	CASRTGTSNSPLHF
TRBJ1-2	TRBV4-1	CASSGAGGSYGYTF
TRBJ2-7	TRBV2	CASSISGAYEQYF
TRBJ2-3	TRBV29-1	CSAETSADTQYF
TRBJ1-2	TRBV2	CASSKDRGDGYTF
TRBJ1-5	TRBV27	CASSYSSGGNQPQHF
TRBJ1-1	TRBV2	CASSLGRSVTEAFF
TRBJ2-7	TRBV5-1	CASSLVGQGYEQYF